The entry below describes one T cell receptor beta chain. Its matching antigen is unknown. This entry comes from a study of cytomegalovirus exposure and HLA in healthy donors. V was clipped by 3 bases and J by 7 bases, with 12 bases between them. Germline CDR1 reads KGHSH; CDR2 reads LQKENI. The CDR3 loop spans 13 amino acids. Whole-study results and caveats: Sequencing likely produced, as an artifact, a cluster of highly shared sequence variants. Among immune exposure information, only CMV serostatus was available.

The PCR made use of 60 Vbeta and 13 Jbeta primers. In the source study's methods: As a later analysis found, there were tens of millions of unique TCR beta chains, of which roughly 11 million were shared. This table comes from immunoSEQ multiplex PCR, and its TCRdb copy is limited to in-frame clones, with some not included. The V and J calls and the clone size are those of that table, but D and trimming were determined from the DNA. Of around 150,000 clones listed, 55% to 80% are singletons. V usage is TRBV18 and J usage is TRBJ1-1; possible D gene TRBD1, 6 bases. Sequencing was performed on PBMCs. The receptor was derived from a human donor in good health. The CDR3 sequence: CASSPTTGGEAFF. The CDR3 coding sequence is TGTGCCAGCTCACCCACGACAGGTGGTGAAGCTTTCTTT.